Listed below are T cell receptor beta chains from one sample, sequenced in a study of cytomegalovirus exposure and HLA in healthy donors. Sequencing was performed with immunoSEQ multiplex PCR; in TCRdb, only in-frame clones are kept and a portion is missing. The table has over 80,000 clones, roughly 82% seen once. Sequencing used PBMCs. These receptors were taken from a man aged 25 to 40 in good health and CMV-seropositive. Both conserved end residues are part of each CDR3. The D gene is left open where the match is weak. Part of the rows lack a size; the others show once, few, many or a class for expanded clones.

j_call | d_call | clone_size | v_call | cdr3_nt | cdr3_aa
TRBJ2-1 | . | . | TRBV14 | TGTGCCAGCAGCCAAGGTCCGGGGTACAATGAGCAGTTCTTC | CASSQGPGYNEQFF
TRBJ1-2 | . | once | TRBV30 | TGTGCCTGGAGTGTCGGGCAGGGAAATGGCTACACCTTC | CAWSVGQGNGYTF
TRBJ2-3 | TRBD2 | . | TRBV10-3 | TGTGCCATCAGCGGACTAGCGGGCACAGATACGCAGTATTTT | CAISGLAGTDTQYF
TRBJ1-5 | . | . | TRBV11-2 | TGTGCCAGCAGCCTGGGAGTTAGCAATCAGCCCCAGCATTTT | CASSLGVSNQPQHF
TRBJ1-2 | . | . | TRBV27 | TGTGCCAGCAGTCCCCCCCCGGGGAACTATGGCTACACCTTC | CASSPPPGNYGYTF
TRBJ1-1 | . | . | TRBV11-2 | TGTGCCAGCAGACGACCGGGACTCCGGAACACTGAAGCTTTCTTT | CASRRPGLRNTEAFF
TRBJ2-3 | TRBD2 | few | TRBV10-3 | TGTGCCATCAGTGAGGGCGGGAGGGCCGGGGCAGATACGCAGTATTTT | CAISEGGRAGADTQYF
TRBJ2-6 | . | . | TRBV10-3 | TGTGCCATCAGTGCATCAGGGTTACAAGGAGGGGCCAACGTCCTGACTTTC | CAISASGLQGGANVLTF
TRBJ1-1 | . | . | TRBV10-2 | TGCGCCACTCGCGGAGGGCTCAACGCTTTCTTT | CATRGGLNAFF
TRBJ2-7 | TRBD1 | . | TRBV27 | TGTGCCAGCAGCTCAAGGGACAGGGTGTTGGGTGAGCAGTACTTC | CASSSRDRVLGEQYF
TRBJ2-5 | TRBD1 | . | TRBV6-5 | TGTGCCAGCAGCAGGGACAGGGAGCGAGAGACCCAGTACTTC | CASSRDRERETQYF
TRBJ2-7 | TRBD2 | . | TRBV6-5 | TGTGCCAGCTGCATTAGTAGCGGGCAAACCTACGAGCAGTACTTC | CASCISSGQTYEQYF
TRBJ1-1 | . | . | TRBV7-9 | TGTGCCAGCAGTTTACGAGCGGTAGGGAACACTGAAGCTTTCTTT | CASSLRAVGNTEAFF
TRBJ2-1 | TRBD2 | . | TRBV5-4 | TGTGCCAGCAGACCCGGGACTAGCGGGACACGGGAGCAGTTCTTC | CASRPGTSGTREQFF
TRBJ2-5 | . | . | TRBV6-1 | TGTGCCAGCAGTGAAAGTAGGGCAGGGTACCAAGAGACCCAGTACTTC | CASSESRAGYQETQYF
TRBJ2-3 | . | once | TRBV28 | TGTGCCAGCAGTTCCTTAGATACGCAGTATTTT | CASSSLDTQYF
TRBJ2-5 | . | once | TRBV7-9 | TGTGCCAGCAGCTTAGCCGGAGGATGGGAGACCCAGTACTTC | CASSLAGGWETQYF
TRBJ2-7 | TRBD1 | . | TRBV5-4 | TGTGCCAGCAGCTCTGGGGACAGGAATTTTTACGAGCAGTACTTC | CASSSGDRNFYEQYF
TRBJ1-5 | TRBD1 | few | TRBV28 | TGTGCCAGCATCCTTCGGGACAGGCGAAAACCCCAGCATTTT | CASILRDRRKPQHF
TRBJ2-3 | . | . | TRBV21-1 | TGTGCCAGCAGCAAGAGGAGGGAGGGGCCGAGCACAGATACGCAGTATTTT | CASSKRREGPSTDTQYF
TRBJ1-1 | . | . | TRBV30 | TGTGCCTGGAGTCAGGGGAACACTGAAGCTTTCTTT | CAWSQGNTEAFF
TRBJ2-7 | . | . | TRBV28 | TGTGCCAGCAGTGGGAGCCCCGAATCGCAGTACTTC | CASSGSPESQYF
TRBJ2-2 | . | . | TRBV7-9 | TGTGCCAGCGTACAGGGCCCTAACACCGGGGAGCTGTTTTTT | CASVQGPNTGELFF
TRBJ1-1 | . | few | TRBV5-1 | TGCGCCAGCAGCTTGGTTGGGGCAACGAACACTGAAGCTTTCTTT | CASSLVGATNTEAFF
TRBJ2-7 | . | . | TRBV6-1 | TGTGCCATAGACCAGCGGTCCTACTACGAGCAGTACTTC | CAIDQRSYYEQYF
TRBJ2-2 | TRBD1 | . | TRBV5-1 | TGCGCCAGCAGCTTGGAACAGGGGGTTCCCGGGGAGCTGTTTTTT | CASSLEQGVPGELFF
TRBJ1-5 | . | . | TRBV28 | TGTGCCAGCAGCCCTTCCTTCAGGGGAGGCAATCAGCCCCAGCATTTT | CASSPSFRGGNQPQHF
TRBJ2-7 | . | . | TRBV14 | TGTGCCAGCAGCCAAGATCCCCCAGGAATAGGCGAGCAGTACTTC | CASSQDPPGIGEQYF
TRBJ1-1 | . | . | TRBV7-9 | TGTGCCAGCAGCTTAGGTTACAGCGGAGACATGAACACTGAAGCTTTCTTT | CASSLGYSGDMNTEAFF
TRBJ2-3 | . | once | TRBV6-5 | TGTGCCAGCAGCCCGACACCAAAAGCAGATACGCAGTATTTT | CASSPTPKADTQYF
TRBJ2-3 | TRBD1 | . | TRBV28 | TGTGCCAGCAGAAAACAGGGGGCGAGAGATACGCAGTATTTT | CASRKQGARDTQYF
TRBJ2-1 | TRBD2 | once | TRBV19 | TGTGCCAGTGCCTGGCGAGCGGGAGTGCAGGAGCAGTTCTTC | CASAWRAGVQEQFF
TRBJ2-7 | TRBD1 | . | TRBV5-1 | TGCGCCAGCAGCTTGGATGGTCAGGGGGCTTCCTACGAGCAGTACTTC | CASSLDGQGASYEQYF
TRBJ2-2 | . | . | TRBV11-3 | TGTGCCAGCAGGCGGGCACCCATGACCGGGGAGCTGTTTTTT | CASRRAPMTGELFF
TRBJ1-1 | . | . | TRBV9 | TGTGCCAGCAGCGTAGATTCGTCCGGAGCCAAAGCTTTCTTT | CASSVDSSGAKAFF
TRBJ1-2 | . | few | TRBV5-3 | TGTGCCAGAAGCAGCGGGTGCGGGAACAGGAACTATGGCTACACCTTC | CARSSGCGNRNYGYTF
TRBJ2-7 | . | few | TRBV4-3 | TGCGCCAGCAGCCAAGATCTGGCGGTCTACGAGCAGTACTTC | CASSQDLAVYEQYF
TRBJ2-7 | TRBD2 | . | TRBV6-5 | TGTGCAACGAGCGGGAGCTCCTACGAGCAGTACTTC | CATSGSSYEQYF
TRBJ2-7 | TRBD1 | . | TRBV6-6 | TGTGCCAGCAGATTGACAGGGAGCGAGCAGTACTTC | CASRLTGSEQYF
TRBJ1-5 | . | few | TRBV4-1 | TGCGCCAGCAGCCAAGAGGGAGGGTTCGGTTATCAGCCCCAGCATTTT | CASSQEGGFGYQPQHF
TRBJ2-7 | . | . | TRBV15 | TGTGCCACCAGCAGAGTTGGCGGGATTGGTTACGAGCAGTACTTC | CATSRVGGIGYEQYF
TRBJ1-5 | . | . | TRBV18 | TGTGCCAGCTCTCCACTTCGGGATCAGCCCCAGCATTTT | CASSPLRDQPQHF
TRBJ2-1 | . | . | TRBV10-1 | TGCGCCAGCAGTGAAACAGGGATTGAGCAGTTCTTC | CASSETGIEQFF
TRBJ2-1 | TRBD1 | . | TRBV28 | TGTGCCAGCACTCAGGACAGGAGCCCTTACAATGAGCAGTTCTTC | CASTQDRSPYNEQFF
TRBJ2-7 | . | . | TRBV28 | TGTGCCAGCAGTTTCGATTGGTCGGTCTCCTACGAGCAGTACTTC | CASSFDWSVSYEQYF
TRBJ1-2 | . | . | TRBV6-1 | TGTGCCAGCAGTGAAGCTTCGCGGGGCTACACCTTC | CASSEASRGYTF
TRBJ2-7 | . | . | TRBV4-3 | TGCGCCAGCAGCCAAGACAGAGACAGCTACGAGCAGTACTTC | CASSQDRDSYEQYF
TRBJ2-4 | . | . | TRBV2 | TGTGCCAGCAGTAAGGGGGGGCAGGGGGCCAAAAACATTCAGTACTTC | CASSKGGQGAKNIQYF
TRBJ2-7 | TRBD1 | . | TRBV5-1 | TGCGCCAGCAGCCCACTCCGGACAGGTGCCTACGAGCAGTACTTC | CASSPLRTGAYEQYF
TRBJ2-3 | . | . | TRBV25-1 | TGTGCCAGCAGAGCCCAGGGTGGGGCCCGAGATACGCAGTATTTT | CASRAQGGARDTQYF
TRBJ2-3 | . | . | TRBV5-5 | TGTGCCAGCAGCCGGGTGGTGCAGGGATCGAATACGCAGTATTTT | CASSRVVQGSNTQYF
TRBJ2-7 | . | once | TRBV30 | TGTGCCTGGGGACAGTCCTACGAGCAGTACTTC | CAWGQSYEQYF
TRBJ1-3 | . | . | TRBV18 | TGTGCCAGCTCACCGAGCTCGACAGACCCTGGAAACACCATATATTTT | CASSPSSTDPGNTIYF
TRBJ1-3 | TRBD1 | . | TRBV7-9 | TGTGCCAGCAGCCAAGTAAGCGGGACAGGGGAGAAGGACACCATATATTTT | CASSQVSGTGEKDTIYF
TRBJ2-1 | TRBD2 | . | TRBV4-1 | TGCGCCAGCAGCCAGCTTAGCGGGACCTACAATGAGCAGTTCTTC | CASSQLSGTYNEQFF
TRBJ1-2 | . | once | TRBV28 | TGTGCCAGCAGTTTAAGCGGGGCGTACTATGGCTACACCTTC | CASSLSGAYYGYTF
TRBJ2-1 | TRBD2 | . | TRBV6-5 | TGTGCCAGCAGTTACCTCGGGGGGGCAGGCAATGAGCAGTTCTTC | CASSYLGGAGNEQFF